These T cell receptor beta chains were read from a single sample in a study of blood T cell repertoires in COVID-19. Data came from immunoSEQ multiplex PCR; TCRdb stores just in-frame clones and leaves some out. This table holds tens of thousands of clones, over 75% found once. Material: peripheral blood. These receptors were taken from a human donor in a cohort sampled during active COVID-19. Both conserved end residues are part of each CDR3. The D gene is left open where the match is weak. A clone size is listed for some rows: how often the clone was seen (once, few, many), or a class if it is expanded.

cdr3_aa: CAHFPCLPPYYRSSYEQYF
cdr3_nt: TGTGCTCACTTTCCCTGCTTACCGCCGTACTACCGGAGCTCCTACGAGCAGTACTTC
j_call: TRBJ2-7
v_call: TRBV12-5
d_call: .
clone_size: .

cdr3_aa: CASSVSGLSYNEQFF
cdr3_nt: TGTGCCAGTAGTGTTAGCGGCCTCTCCTACAATGAGCAGTTCTTC
j_call: TRBJ2-1
v_call: TRBV19
d_call: .
clone_size: .

cdr3_aa: CASSGGASSYNEQFF
cdr3_nt: TGTGCCAGCAGCGGGGGGGCCAGCTCCTACAATGAGCAGTTCTTC
j_call: TRBJ2-1
v_call: TRBV6-5
d_call: TRBD2
clone_size: .

cdr3_aa: CASSSTGGGVLTDTQYF
cdr3_nt: TGTGCCAGCAGCTCTACAGGGGGCGGGGTTCTTACAGATACGCAGTATTTT
j_call: TRBJ2-3
v_call: TRBV3-1/TRBV3-2
d_call: TRBD1
clone_size: .

cdr3_aa: CASSAEGLSYNEQFF
cdr3_nt: TGTGCCAGCAGCGCCGAGGGACTCTCCTACAATGAGCAGTTCTTC
j_call: TRBJ2-1
v_call: TRBV9
d_call: .
clone_size: .

cdr3_aa: CASKVTEYTDTQYF
cdr3_nt: TGTGCCAGTAAAGTGACGGAGTACACAGATACGCAGTATTTT
j_call: TRBJ2-3
v_call: TRBV19
d_call: .
clone_size: once

cdr3_aa: CASSRRDTTEAFF
cdr3_nt: TGTGCCAGCAGCCGGCGGGATACCACTGAAGCTTTCTTT
j_call: TRBJ1-1
v_call: TRBV3-1/TRBV3-2
d_call: .
clone_size: .

cdr3_aa: CASSFPSRGRTEAFF
cdr3_nt: TGTGCCAGCAGTTTTCCCAGCAGGGGCCGCACTGAAGCTTTCTTT
j_call: TRBJ1-1
v_call: TRBV28
d_call: .
clone_size: .

cdr3_aa: CASSFVGGRTEAFF
cdr3_nt: TGTGCCAGCAGCTTTGTCGGGGGTCGGACTGAAGCTTTCTTT
j_call: TRBJ1-1
v_call: TRBV7-2
d_call: .
clone_size: .

cdr3_aa: CASGIAGNSEQFF
cdr3_nt: TGTGCCAGCGGTATAGCGGGGAACAGTGAGCAGTTCTTC
j_call: TRBJ2-1
v_call: TRBV19
d_call: TRBD2
clone_size: .

cdr3_aa: CASSPDRENSPLHF
cdr3_nt: TGTGCCAGTAGTCCCGACAGGGAAAACTCACCCCTCCACTTT
j_call: TRBJ1-6
v_call: TRBV19
d_call: TRBD1
clone_size: .

cdr3_aa: CASSVDQGITEAFF
cdr3_nt: TGTGCCAGCAGCGTAGACCAGGGAATCACTGAAGCTTTCTTT
j_call: TRBJ1-1
v_call: TRBV9
d_call: .
clone_size: .

cdr3_aa: CASSLTGWAEAFF
cdr3_nt: TGTGCCAGCAGCTTAACAGGGTGGGCTGAAGCTTTCTTT
j_call: TRBJ1-1
v_call: TRBV7-2
d_call: .
clone_size: .

cdr3_aa: CASSPSLSTNEKLFF
cdr3_nt: TGCGCCAGCAGCCCCTCTCTTTCAACTAATGAAAAACTGTTTTTT
j_call: TRBJ1-4
v_call: TRBV4-3
d_call: .
clone_size: .

cdr3_aa: CASTQNRILEETQYF
cdr3_nt: TGCGCCAGCACCCAAAACAGAATTCTTGAAGAGACCCAGTACTTC
j_call: TRBJ2-5
v_call: TRBV5-1
d_call: .
clone_size: .

cdr3_aa: CASSLNRDRGLVQETQYF
cdr3_nt: TGTGCCAGCAGTCTTAACCGGGACAGGGGGCTGGTTCAAGAGACCCAGTACTTC
j_call: TRBJ2-5
v_call: TRBV28
d_call: TRBD1
clone_size: .

cdr3_aa: CASRKSRQGTNSPLHF
cdr3_nt: TGTGCCAGTAGGAAATCAAGACAGGGGACTAATTCACCCCTCCACTTT
j_call: TRBJ1-6
v_call: TRBV19
d_call: TRBD1
clone_size: .

cdr3_aa: CASRGDRGRGYSYTF
cdr3_nt: TGTGCCAGCAGGGGGGACAGGGGGCGGGGCTATAGCTACACCTTC
j_call: TRBJ1-2
v_call: TRBV6-5
d_call: TRBD1
clone_size: .

cdr3_aa: CASSFSPQGTYYGYTF
cdr3_nt: TGTGCCAGCAGTTTTTCGCCACAGGGGACTTATTATGGCTACACCTTC
j_call: TRBJ1-2
v_call: TRBV27
d_call: TRBD1
clone_size: .

cdr3_aa: CSARDRGEQYF
cdr3_nt: TGCAGTGCTAGAGATCGGGGGGAGCAGTACTTC
j_call: TRBJ2-7
v_call: TRBV20-1
d_call: .
clone_size: .

cdr3_aa: CASRPGEKLFF
cdr3_nt: TGCGCCAGCAGACCGGGGGAAAAACTGTTTTTT
j_call: TRBJ1-4
v_call: TRBV23-1
d_call: .
clone_size: .

cdr3_aa: CAISDGQDQTYEQYF
cdr3_nt: TGTGCCATCAGTGACGGACAGGACCAGACCTACGAGCAGTACTTC
j_call: TRBJ2-7
v_call: TRBV10-3
d_call: TRBD1
clone_size: .

cdr3_aa: CALDPATSTDTQYF
cdr3_nt: TGTGCCTTAGACCCGGCGACTAGCACAGATACGCAGTATTTT
j_call: TRBJ2-3
v_call: TRBV30
d_call: .
clone_size: .

cdr3_aa: CASGTRGNTIYF
cdr3_nt: TGTGCCAGCGGGACACGTGGAAACACCATATATTTT
j_call: TRBJ1-3
v_call: TRBV3-1/TRBV3-2
d_call: .
clone_size: .

cdr3_aa: CASSRVDRVEIDGYTF
cdr3_nt: TGCGCCAGCAGCCGGGTGGACAGGGTGGAGATTGATGGCTACACCTTC
j_call: TRBJ1-2
v_call: TRBV4-1
d_call: TRBD1
clone_size: .

cdr3_aa: CASRYTSGGPQTQYF
cdr3_nt: TGCGCCAGCAGATACACTAGCGGGGGCCCCCAGACCCAGTACTTC
j_call: TRBJ2-5
v_call: TRBV5-1
d_call: TRBD2
clone_size: .

cdr3_aa: CAWVGRGRANYGYTF
cdr3_nt: TGTGCCTGGGTGGGTAGGGGCAGGGCTAACTATGGCTACACCTTC
j_call: TRBJ1-2
v_call: TRBV30
d_call: .
clone_size: .

cdr3_aa: CATSRGYEQYF
cdr3_nt: TGTGCCACCAGTCGGGGCTACGAGCAGTACTTC
j_call: TRBJ2-7
v_call: TRBV24-1
d_call: .
clone_size: .

cdr3_aa: CASRRLADSYEQYF
cdr3_nt: TGTGCCAGTAGGAGACTAGCTGACTCCTACGAGCAGTACTTC
j_call: TRBJ2-7
v_call: TRBV19
d_call: TRBD2
clone_size: .

cdr3_aa: CASSTTSGSYNEQYF
cdr3_nt: TGCGCCAGCAGCACGACTAGCGGGAGTTACAACGAGCAGTACTTC
j_call: TRBJ2-7
v_call: TRBV5-1
d_call: TRBD2
clone_size: .

cdr3_aa: CASSIIGVTEAFF
cdr3_nt: TGTGCCAGCAGCATAATTGGAGTAACTGAAGCTTTCTTT
j_call: TRBJ1-1
v_call: TRBV7-8
d_call: .
clone_size: once

cdr3_aa: CASSTGQPNNEQFF
cdr3_nt: TGCGCCAGCAGCACGGGACAGCCCAACAATGAGCAGTTCTTC
j_call: TRBJ2-1
v_call: TRBV5-1
d_call: TRBD1
clone_size: .

cdr3_aa: CASSMGRARGNEQFF
cdr3_nt: TGTGCCAGTAGTATGGGTAGAGCGCGGGGGAATGAGCAGTTCTTC
j_call: TRBJ2-1
v_call: TRBV19
d_call: TRBD2
clone_size: .

cdr3_aa: CASSHGDRPPGTQYF
cdr3_nt: TGTGCCAGCAGCCACGGAGACCGTCCGCCCGGGACCCAGTACTTC
j_call: TRBJ2-5
v_call: TRBV3-1/TRBV3-2
d_call: .
clone_size: .

cdr3_aa: CASSAATWGLKDTQYF
cdr3_nt: TGTGCCAGCAGCGCGGCTACCTGGGGCTTAAAGGATACGCAGTATTTT
j_call: TRBJ2-3
v_call: TRBV13
d_call: .
clone_size: .

cdr3_aa: CASNALDRSQETQYF
cdr3_nt: TGTGCCAGCAACGCACTCGACAGGAGCCAAGAGACCCAGTACTTC
j_call: TRBJ2-5
v_call: TRBV28
d_call: .
clone_size: .

cdr3_aa: CASSLAGGGLLYQPQHF
cdr3_nt: TGTGCCAGCAGCTTGGCCGGGGGAGGCCTACTCTATCAGCCCCAGCATTTT
j_call: TRBJ1-5
v_call: TRBV5-6
d_call: .
clone_size: .

cdr3_aa: CASSIGGYGELFF
cdr3_nt: TGTGCCAGTAGTATCGGGGGTTACGGGGAGCTGTTTTTT
j_call: TRBJ2-2
v_call: TRBV19
d_call: .
clone_size: .

cdr3_aa: CASSLAIRGDTQYF
cdr3_nt: TGTGCCAGCAGCTTAGCGATAAGGGGAGATACGCAGTATTTT
j_call: TRBJ2-3
v_call: TRBV7-9
d_call: .
clone_size: .

cdr3_aa: CASSLYLETANGYTF
cdr3_nt: TGTGCCAGCAGCTTATATCTAGAGACTGCGAATGGCTACACCTTC
j_call: TRBJ1-2
v_call: TRBV7-2
d_call: .
clone_size: .

cdr3_aa: CSVGLGEGKTQYF
cdr3_nt: TGCAGCGTGGGACTGGGGGAGGGCAAGACCCAGTACTTC
j_call: TRBJ2-5
v_call: TRBV29-1
d_call: TRBD2
clone_size: .